A selection of T cell receptor beta chains follows, all from one sample in a study of blood T cell repertoires in COVID-19. TCRdb keeps only in-frame clones here, not all; method: immunoSEQ multiplex PCR. The data hold approximately 150,000 clones, with around 83% observed a single time. Input material: peripheral blood. Receptors were obtained from a man aged 55 to 70 with active or convalescent COVID-19. The CDR3 runs from the conserved cysteine through the conserved F or W.

TRBJ2-3 TRBV6-5 CASSYTAEYTDTQYF
TRBJ1-1 TRBV5-4 CASSLEGRENTEAFF
TRBJ1-2 TRBV19 CASMSTASNYGYTF
TRBJ1-2 TRBV19 CATTSRREFNYGYTF
TRBJ1-2 TRBV7-2 CASSRPGNLYGYTF
TRBJ1-1 TRBV27 CASSPHREGMNTEAFF
TRBJ1-5 TRBV4-1 CASSQALGQGYQPQHF
TRBJ2-2 TRBV6-5 CASTSRTSTGELFF
TRBJ1-3 TRBV6-5 CAVKTGNSGNTIYF
TRBJ2-1 TRBV11-2 CASSLLGGAQSRPDNEQFF
TRBJ2-2 TRBV24-1 CATSDFPRTGDTGELFF
TRBJ2-3 TRBV28 CASSLRDIGDTQYF
TRBJ1-5 TRBV11-2 CASSRTATYSNQPQHF
TRBJ1-3 TRBV9 CASSAGVVSGNTIYF
TRBJ1-2 TRBV20-1 CSAPQGDGYTF
TRBJ1-2 TRBV25-1 CASSETVRSYGYTF
TRBJ1-2 TRBV7-9 CASSATDREAYGYTF
TRBJ1-3 TRBV7-9 CASSLVIQVGSSGNTIYF
TRBJ1-6 TRBV10-1 CASSDTGGRPYNSPLHF
TRBJ2-7 TRBV19 CASSTPGQGDSYEQYF
TRBJ1-2 TRBV12-3/TRBV12-4 CASSFSTKDGYTF
TRBJ1-5 TRBV2 CASSETDSNQPQHF
TRBJ2-3 TRBV25-1 CASSELAGTSTDTQYF
TRBJ1-2 TRBV3-1/TRBV3-2 CASSLTGSYGYTF
TRBJ2-1 TRBV30 CAWSVGNEQFF
TRBJ1-5 TRBV30 CAWSVRGQPQHF
TRBJ2-1 TRBV20-1 CSASWTGQITYNEQFF
TRBJ2-2 TRBV9 CASSATGVADTGELFF
TRBJ1-4 TRBV12-3/TRBV12-4 CASSYEGGRKLFF
TRBJ2-3 TRBV10-1 CASSEYVPSGKTSTDTQYF
TRBJ2-3 TRBV5-1 CASSLASSLSTDTQYF
TRBJ2-3 TRBV6-2/TRBV6-3 CASSYMDRGLSSQYF
TRBJ2-1 TRBV6-2/TRBV6-3 CASSYGFGGVDEQFF
TRBJ2-5 TRBV27 CASSFSSTGETQYF
TRBJ1-5 TRBV19 CASRDRGNQPQHF
TRBJ2-4 TRBV4-3 CASSPLAGGLAKNIQYF
TRBJ2-7 TRBV4-3 CASSHSLVSNDEQYF
TRBJ1-4 TRBV5-1 CASSWDREHEKLFF
TRBJ1-5 TRBV10-2 CASSELDSYSNQPQHF
TRBJ1-5 TRBV21-1 CASSRTGGAGQPQHF
TRBJ2-5 TRBV5-1 CASAGGPEETQYF
TRBJ2-5 TRBV11-3 CASSLGTGGSGTQYF
TRBJ1-4 TRBV9 CASSPLTGVNEKLFF
TRBJ1-4 TRBV7-9 CASSTEGQATNEKLFF
TRBJ1-5 TRBV3-1/TRBV3-2 CASSQDAGSNQPQHF
TRBJ2-1 TRBV27 CASSLSWGGEQFF
TRBJ2-3 TRBV7-8 CASSFEGALTDTQYF
TRBJ2-1 TRBV7-6 CASSPGTGWYNEQFF
TRBJ2-5 TRBV29-1 CSVVLAGQETQYF
TRBJ2-2 TRBV5-1 CASSLAWTGKNTGELFF
TRBJ2-5 TRBV6-5 CASSYSGGGLSETQYF
TRBJ1-1 TRBV28 CASSPRWGVSEAFF
TRBJ1-1 TRBV2 CASDSRTEAFF
TRBJ1-4 TRBV18 CASSTDRGWTEKLFF
TRBJ2-2 TRBV7-7 CASSAGTGSRELFF
TRBJ1-2 TRBV6-5 CASSYSTGPSYGYTF
TRBJ2-3 TRBV7-9 CASGQATGGRTDTQYF
TRBJ1-5 TRBV27 CASSFGMGENQPQHF